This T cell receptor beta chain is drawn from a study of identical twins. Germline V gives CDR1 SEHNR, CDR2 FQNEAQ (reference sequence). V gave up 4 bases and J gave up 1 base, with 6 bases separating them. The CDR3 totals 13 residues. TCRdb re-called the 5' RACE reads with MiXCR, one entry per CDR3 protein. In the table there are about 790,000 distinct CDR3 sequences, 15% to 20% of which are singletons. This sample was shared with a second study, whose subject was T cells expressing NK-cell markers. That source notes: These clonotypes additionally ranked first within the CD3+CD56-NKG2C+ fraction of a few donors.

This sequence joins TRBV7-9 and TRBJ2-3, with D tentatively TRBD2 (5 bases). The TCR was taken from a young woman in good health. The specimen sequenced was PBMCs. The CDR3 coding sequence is TGTGCCAGCAGCTCAGCGGGCACAGATACGCAGTATTTT. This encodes CASSSAGTDTQYF.